This TCR beta chain originates from a study of response to subunit inactivated influenza vaccine. General observations from the study: New T cells are recruited in small numbers by each seasonal influenza vaccination, according to the authors' suggestion.

Points on this clonotype: The antigen is unknown.

MiXCR, applied by TCRdb to the RT-PCR reads, yields one record per CDR3 protein. The sample has under 200,000 distinct CDR3 sequences, 11% seen once. The CDR3 has 15 residues. The germline V and J ends were trimmed by 5 bases and 8 bases, with 19 bases remaining between them. The germline V gene has CDR1 SGHNT and CDR2 YENEEA. The V call is TRBV11-3, the J call TRBJ2-1; possibly TRBD2 for D (7 bases). The receptor was isolated from a man over 45 who received an inactivated influenza vaccine. Sample: non-naive T cells sorted from PBMCs, taken 40 to 50 days after vaccination. The CDR3 protein is CASSGRWGGNDEQFF. DNA of the CDR3: TGTGCCAGCAGCGGGAGGTGGGGGGGCAACGATGAGCAGTTCTTC.